This T cell receptor (beta chain) was sequenced for a study of T-cell reconstitution after alpha-beta-depleted transplantation in children. This clonotype was recorded at least ten times. The CDR3 covers 16 residues. CDR1 and CDR2 from the germline V gene are SGHRS and YFSETQ. J was trimmed by 6 bases and V by 4 bases; bases with no gene match: 13. Unique molecular identifiers were incorporated during preparation of the TCRbeta library. TCRdb passed the PCR reads through MiXCR, listing each CDR3 protein once. The table lists approximately 200,000 distinct CDR3 sequences, roughly 6.3% of them singletons, with just over 4.5% in the top ten.

The V call is TRBV5-1, the J call TRBJ2-1, with 7 bases fitting TRBD2. Sample: PBMCs, taken before TCRalphabeta/CD19-depleted stem cell transplant. This clonotype was sampled from a girl less than two years old with combined immunodeficiency, due to receive a stem cell transplant. In nucleotides, the CDR3 is TGCGCCAGCAGCATTAGCGCCGGGGGGACGCTCAATGAGCAGTTCTTC. Translated: CASSISAGGTLNEQFF.